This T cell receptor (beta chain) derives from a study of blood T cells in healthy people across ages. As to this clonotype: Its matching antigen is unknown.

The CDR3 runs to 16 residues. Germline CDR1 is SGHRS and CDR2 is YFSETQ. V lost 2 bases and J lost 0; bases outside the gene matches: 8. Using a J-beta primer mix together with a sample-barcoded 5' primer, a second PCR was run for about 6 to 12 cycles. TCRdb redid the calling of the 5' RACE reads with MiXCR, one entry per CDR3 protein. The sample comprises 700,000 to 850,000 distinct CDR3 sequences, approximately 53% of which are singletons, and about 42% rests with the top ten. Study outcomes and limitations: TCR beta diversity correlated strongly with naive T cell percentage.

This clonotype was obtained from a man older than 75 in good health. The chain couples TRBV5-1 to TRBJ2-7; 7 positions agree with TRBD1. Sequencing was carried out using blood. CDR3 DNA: TGCGCCAGCAGCTTCACCGGACAGGAGGCCTCCTACGAGCAGTACTTC. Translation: CASSFTGQEASYEQYF. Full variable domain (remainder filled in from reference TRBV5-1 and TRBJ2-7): KAGVTQTPRYLIKTRGQQVTLSCSPISGHRSVSWYQQTPGQGLQFLFEYFSETQRNKGNFPGRFSGRQFSNSRSEMNVSTLELGDSALYLCASSFTGQEASYEQYFGPGTRLTVT.